This TCR beta chain came from a study of breast tumors, draining lymph nodes, adjacent tissues. General observations from the study: Tumor repertoires ranked between lymph nodes and nontumor tissue in diversity, with V and J gene preferences.

The length of the CDR3 is 14 residues. Samples came from axillary lymph nodes draining the breast cancer. With respect to this clonotype: The antigen remains unidentified. The germline gene is not matched at one end of the junction; a read error may be the cause.

TCRdb passed the multiplex PCR reads through MiXCR, listing each CDR3 protein once. Of some 150,000 distinct CDR3 sequences detected, roughly a third appear once; the ten largest clones hold 3% to 4%. The rearrangement joins TRBV12-3 or TRBV12-4 to TRBJ2-2; 7 positions match TRBD2. The sample taken for sequencing was axillary lymph node tissue. This receptor was obtained from a female donor with breast cancer. Some clones in this sample may be carry-over from other donors' samples. As DNA, the CDR3 is TGTGCCAGCGGGGCGGGAGTGGACACCGGGGAGCCGTTTTTT. The encoded protein is CASGAGVDTGEPFF.